Listed here is a single TCR beta chain. This specimen belongs to a study of blood T cell repertoires in COVID-19. Study context: Sites across the United States, Italy and Spain contributed samples from acute and convalescent COVID-19. Sample material is recorded as cDNA or gDNA derived from T cells, B-cell-depleted T cells, or PBMCs.

Original data processing: For nucleated cells, counts were estimated from reference gene primer amplification. TCRdb keeps only in-frame clones here, not all; method: immunoSEQ multiplex PCR. Clone size and V and J calls were adopted from that table, with D and trimming inferred from the DNA. The sample lists over 200,000 clones, 70% to 90% occurring once. Those enrolled in Seattle joined during active infection and were followed longitudinally afterward. The CDR3 is 15 amino acids. The origin of this receptor is a man aged 30 to 45 with COVID-19, enrolled during active disease. The chain is built from TRBV21-1 and TRBJ1-1; TRBD1 is taken as the D call from the table, unchecked against the DNA. TRBV21-1 is a known pseudogene. The material sequenced was peripheral blood. For the CDR3, the DNA is TGTGCCAGCAGCAAAGCAACGGCAGGGGACACTGAAGCTTTCTTT. Residues: CASSKATAGDTEAFF.